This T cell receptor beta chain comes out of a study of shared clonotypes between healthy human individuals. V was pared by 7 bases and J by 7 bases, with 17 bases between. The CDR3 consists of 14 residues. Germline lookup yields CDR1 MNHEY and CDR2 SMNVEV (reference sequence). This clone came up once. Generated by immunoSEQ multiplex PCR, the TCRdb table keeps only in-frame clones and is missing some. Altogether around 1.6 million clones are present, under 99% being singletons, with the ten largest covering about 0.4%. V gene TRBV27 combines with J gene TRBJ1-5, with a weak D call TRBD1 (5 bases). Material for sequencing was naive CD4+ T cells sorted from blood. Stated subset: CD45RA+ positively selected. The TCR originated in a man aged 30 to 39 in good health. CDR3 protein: CASKKENRGQPQHF. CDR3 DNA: TGTGCCAGCAAAAAAGAGAACCGGGGGCAGCCCCAGCATTTT.